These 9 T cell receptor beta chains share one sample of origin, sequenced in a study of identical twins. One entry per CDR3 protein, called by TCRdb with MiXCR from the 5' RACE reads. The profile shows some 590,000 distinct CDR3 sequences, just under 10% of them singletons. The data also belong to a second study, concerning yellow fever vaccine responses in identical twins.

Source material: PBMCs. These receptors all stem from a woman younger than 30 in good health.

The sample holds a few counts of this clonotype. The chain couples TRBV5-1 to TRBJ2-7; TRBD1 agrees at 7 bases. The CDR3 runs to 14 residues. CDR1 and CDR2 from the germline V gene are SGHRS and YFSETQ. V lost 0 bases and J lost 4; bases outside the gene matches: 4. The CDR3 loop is CASSLDPGGYEQYF. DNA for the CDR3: TGCGCCAGCAGCTTGGATCCAGGGGGTTACGAGCAGTACTTC.

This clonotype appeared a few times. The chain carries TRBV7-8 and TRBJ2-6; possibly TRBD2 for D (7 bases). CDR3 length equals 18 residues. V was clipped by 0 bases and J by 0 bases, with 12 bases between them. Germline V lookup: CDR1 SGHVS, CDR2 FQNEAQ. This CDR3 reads CASSLASGGDSGANVLTF. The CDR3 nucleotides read TGTGCCAGCAGCTTAGCTTCGGGGGGCGACTCTGGGGCCAACGTCCTGACTTTC. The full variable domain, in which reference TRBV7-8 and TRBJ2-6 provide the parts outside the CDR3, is GAGVSQSPRYKVAKRGQDVALRCDPISGHVSLFWYQQALGQGPEFLTYFQNEAQLDKSGLPSDRFFAERPEGSVSTLKIQRTQQEDSAVYLCASSLASGGDSGANVLTFGAGSRLTVL.

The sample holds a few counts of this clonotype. DNA of the CDR3: TGTGCCAGCAGATACCGACAGGTTAATGAGCAGTTCTTC. Amino acids: CASRYRQVNEQFF. V usage is TRBV6-5 and J usage is TRBJ2-1; D is possibly TRBD1 (6 bases). This CDR3 comprises 13 residues. Germline V CDR1 and CDR2: MNHEY, SVGAGI. V lost 6 bases, J lost 7 bases, and 13 bases lay in between.

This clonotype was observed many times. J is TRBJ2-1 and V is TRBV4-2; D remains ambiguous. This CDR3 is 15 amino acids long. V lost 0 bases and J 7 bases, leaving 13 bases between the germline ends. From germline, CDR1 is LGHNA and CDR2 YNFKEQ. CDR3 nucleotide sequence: TGTGCCAGCAGCCAAGAATGGAGTGTCAGAAATGAGCAGTTCTTC. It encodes CASSQEWSVRNEQFF.

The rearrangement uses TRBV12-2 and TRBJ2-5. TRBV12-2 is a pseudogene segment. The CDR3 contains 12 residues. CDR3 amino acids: CASPSRLETQYF. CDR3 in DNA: TGTGCAAGCCCCAGCCGTTTGGAGACCCAGTACTTC.

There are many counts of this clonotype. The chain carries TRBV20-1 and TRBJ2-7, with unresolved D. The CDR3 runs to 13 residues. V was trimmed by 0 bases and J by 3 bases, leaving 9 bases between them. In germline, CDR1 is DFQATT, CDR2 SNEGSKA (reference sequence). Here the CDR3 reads CSARDTADYEQYF. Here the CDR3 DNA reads TGCAGTGCTAGAGATACAGCTGACTACGAGCAGTACTTC.

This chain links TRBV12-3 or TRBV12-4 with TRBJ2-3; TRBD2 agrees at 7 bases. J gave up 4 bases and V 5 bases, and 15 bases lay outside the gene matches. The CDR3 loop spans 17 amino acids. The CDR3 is CASSPNLGGGMADTQYF. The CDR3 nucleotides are TGTGCCAGCAGTCCCAATCTGGGGGGGGGGATGGCAGATACGCAGTATTTT.

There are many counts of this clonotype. CDR3 in DNA: TGTGCCAGCAGCCGCCGGGACTCAAACAATGAGCAGTTCTTC. Protein sequence: CASSRRDSNNEQFF. The chain is built from TRBV12-3 or TRBV12-4 and TRBJ2-1; tentatively, D is TRBD2 (6 bases). This CDR3 has 14 amino acids. V was clipped by 6 bases and J by 5 bases, with 14 bases between them.

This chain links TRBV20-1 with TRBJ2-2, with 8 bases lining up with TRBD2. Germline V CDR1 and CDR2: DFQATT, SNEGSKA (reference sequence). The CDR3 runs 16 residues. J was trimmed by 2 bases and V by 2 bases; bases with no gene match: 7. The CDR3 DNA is TGCAGTGCTAGATCGGGAGGGTCGCCAAACACCGGGGAGCTGTTTTTT. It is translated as CSARSGGSPNTGELFF.